Listed here are 15 T cell receptor beta chains from one sample, sequenced in a study of neurological immune-mediated disorders. TCRdb called the 5' RACE reads again in MiXCR, with one record for every CDR3 protein. The sample shows about 50,000 distinct CDR3 sequences, about 9.4% of them seen only once. Sequences were obtained from PBMCs. The origin of the receptors is a man in his 70s with HTLV-1-associated myelopathy (HAM/TSP).

In this sample, this clonotype turned up many times. This chain links TRBV5-1 with TRBJ2-3; TRBD2 matches at 9 bases. Germline loops: CDR1 SGHRS, CDR2 YFSETQ. The V and J ends lost 0 bases and 5 bases, in that order; junction bases with no gene match: 10. The CDR3 consists of 17 residues. The CDR3 DNA follows: TGCGCCAGCAGCTTGGCCGTCGCGGGAGGGCCTCAAGATACGCAGTATTTT. Translated: CASSLAVAGGPQDTQYF.

Many counts were recorded for this clonotype. The chain joins TRBV7-2 to TRBJ2-2; no definite D call. This CDR3 spans 13 amino acids. Trimming stripped 4 bases from V and 6 bases from J, with 9 bases between. Germline CDR1 is SGHTA and CDR2 is FQGNSA. CDR3 DNA sequence: TGTGCCAGCAGCTCAGTCCTCGCCGGGGAGCTGTTTTTT. Residues: CASSSVLAGELFF.

In its sample, this clonotype was seen many times. The chain uses TRBV7-2 and TRBJ2-1; TRBD1 matches 7 bases. The CDR3 covers 20 residues. Germline V CDR1 and CDR2: SGHTA, FQGNSA. V trimming: 2 bases; J trimming: 2 bases; junction bases outside the gene matches: 18. The CDR3 spells CASSLLRAGGWVRTYNEQFF. CDR3 nucleotide sequence: TGTGCCAGCAGCTTATTACGGGCAGGGGGTTGGGTCAGGACCTACAATGAGCAGTTCTTC.

Many counts were recorded for this clonotype. V and J are TRBV9 and TRBJ2-1; 8 nucleotides agree with TRBD2. The CDR3 sequence is 15 residues long. Unmatched junction bases numbered 7, after V lost 4 bases and J lost 4 bases. Germline CDR1 and CDR2: SGDLS and YYNGEE. CDR3 sequence: CASSLLAAPYNEQFF. CDR3 nucleotide sequence: TGTGCCAGCAGCTTACTAGCGGCTCCTTACAATGAGCAGTTCTTC. Drawing the rest from reference TRBV9 and TRBJ2-1, the complete variable domain is DSGVTQTPKHLITATGQRVTLRCSPRSGDLSVYWYQQSLDQGLQFLIQYYNGEERAKGNILERFSAQQFPDLHSELNLSSLELGDSALYFCASSLLAAPYNEQFFGPGTRLTVL.

Points on this clonotype: One base away lies a much larger clone, so this may be a sequencing read error. The rearrangement uses TRBV7-6 and TRBJ2-5; no firm D call. CDR1 is SGHVS, CDR2 FNYEAQ, per germline. The V end was cut by 5 bases, the J end by 5 bases, with 12 bases between. This CDR3 is 13 amino acids long. The CDR3 reads CASSLYSRETQYF. The CDR3 bases are TGTGCCAGCAGCCTCTACTCCAGGGAGACCCAGTACTTC.

This clonotype was observed at least ten times. The chain employs TRBV4-2 and TRBJ2-7; D may match TRBD1 or TRBD2 (6 bases each). Germline V gives CDR1 LGHNA, CDR2 YNFKEQ. This CDR3 contains 15 residues. Trimming shortened V by 0 bases and J by 4 bases, and 13 bases separated the two germline ends. DNA of the CDR3: TGTGCCAGCAGCCAAGACTGGGGGGCAGCTTACGAGCAGTACTTC. This translates into CASSQDWGAAYEQYF.

This clonotype was detected ten times or more. CDR3 in DNA: TGTGCCATCAGTGAGTCGATTATCAAGGACAGGGGAAATCAGCCCCAGCATTTT. This encodes CAISESIIKDRGNQPQHF. V and J are TRBV10-3 and TRBJ1-5, with 9 bases aligning to TRBD1. This CDR3 is 18 amino acids long. Germline CDR1 ENHRY, CDR2 SYGVKD. The V segment lost 0 bases and the J segment 4 bases; nucleotides outside the gene matches: 10.

As for this clonotype: A much larger clone differs from this one at a single base, so this may be a read error. CDR3 coding DNA: TGCGTCAGCAGCCATCTAGGGCGGTTGGGAACTGAAGCTTTCTTT. As protein: CVSSHLGRLGTEAFF. J is TRBJ1-1 and V is TRBV4-3, with D unresolved. Germline values: CDR1 LGHNA, CDR2 YSLEER. The CDR3 consists of 15 residues.

This clonotype was seen at least ten times. The CDR3 DNA follows: TGTGCCAGCAGCTATAGCGGGAGAGATTACAATGAGCAGTTCTTC. It yields the protein CASSYSGRDYNEQFF. The V gene is TRBV6-2 or TRBV6-3, the J gene TRBJ2-1, with TRBD2 matching over 9 bases. The CDR3 spans 15 residues. J gave up 4 bases and V 6 bases, and 7 bases lay outside the gene matches. CDR1 is MNHEY, CDR2 SVGEGT, per germline.

This clonotype was seen at least ten times. This rearrangement joins TRBV20-1 to TRBJ1-2, with D tentatively TRBD1 (5 bases). Trimming took 6 bases from V and 6 from J, leaving 11 bases between them. CDR3 length equals 11 residues. CDR1 is DFQATT, CDR2 SNEGSKA, per germline (reference sequence). As DNA, the CDR3 is TGCAGTGCGACGTGGGGGGATGGCTACACCTTC. Protein: CSATWGDGYTF.

This clonotype was recorded at least ten times. The chain couples TRBV20-1 to TRBJ1-2, with D possibly TRBD1 on 6 matching bases. CDR3 length equals 12 residues. The germline CDR1 and CDR2 sequences are DFQATT and SNEGSKA (reference sequence). Trimming stripped 5 bases from V and 4 bases from J, with 11 bases between. CDR3 sequence: CSAPDSLYGYTF. In nucleotides, the CDR3 is TGCAGTGCTCCGGACAGCCTCTATGGCTACACCTTC.

This clonotype was counted ten times or more. The V gene is TRBV7-8, the J gene TRBJ1-6; D ambiguous. The CDR3 runs 15 residues. V dropped 0 bases and J dropped 0 bases, with 3 bases sitting between them. Germline loops: CDR1 SGHVS, CDR2 FQNEAQ. The DNA for the CDR3 is TGTGCCAGCAGCTTAGCTAGCTCCTATAATTCACCCCTCCACTTT. Protein sequence: CASSLASSYNSPLHF.

This clonotype occurred many times. The chain combines TRBV9 with TRBJ2-7; D not resolved. CDR3 size: 15 residues. Germline CDR1 SGDLS, CDR2 YYNGEE. V lost 4 bases and J 4 bases, leaving 18 bases between the germline ends. The DNA of the CDR3 is TGTGCCAGCAGCCTAAACCCGGGCCATACTTACGAGCAGTACTTC. Its translation is CASSLNPGHTYEQYF.

This clonotype was counted between two and nine times. The chain is built from TRBV5-1 and TRBJ1-4; maybe TRBD1 (5 bases). CDR3 size: 14 residues. The germline gives CDR1 SGHRS, CDR2 YFSETQ. Trimming took off 3 bases at V and 7 bases at J, with 13 bases between the two ends. The CDR3 is CASSSPGIGEKLFF. The CDR3 nucleotides read TGCGCCAGCAGCTCACCAGGGATTGGTGAAAAACTGTTTTTT. Full variable domain (rest looked up from reference TRBV5-1 and TRBJ1-4): KAGVTQTPRYLIKTRGQQVTLSCSPISGHRSVSWYQQTPGQGLQFLFEYFSETQRNKGNFPGRFSGRQFSNSRSEMNVSTLELGDSALYLCASSSPGIGEKLFFGSGTQLSVL.

This clonotype turned up a few times. This chain links TRBV4-2 with TRBJ2-3; 10 positions match TRBD1. Trimming removed 3 bases from V and 4 bases from J; junction bases left unmatched: 4. CDR3 length: 15 residues. Germline CDR1 LGHNA, CDR2 YNFKEQ. CDR3 in amino acids: CASSQRTGGADTQYF. CDR3 nucleotide sequence: TGTGCCAGCAGCCAGAGGACAGGGGGGGCAGATACGCAGTATTTT.